These 22 T cell receptor beta chains came from one sample sequenced in a study of graft-versus-host responses after intestinal transplantation (dated by TCRdb to the early 2020s). The library was prepared using the immunoSEQ multiplex PCR assay. Here the immuneACCESS table is served through TCRdb, limited to in-frame sequences with V and J called. Missing clones are a known gap in these copies; in checked studies unresolved V genes cover under half, and the rest lacks a known reason. For this sample the table gives approximately 25,000 clones, of which 85% to 95% were detected only once. In total, the top ten clones hold 0.53% of the sample. This specimen was PBMCs, taken 18 days after transplant. The receptors come from a human patient who received an intestinal transplant, so some T cells may come from the graft donor.

This clone came up once. The CDR3 loop reads CASSLGQTYGYTF. The CDR3 DNA reads as TGCGCCAGCAGCCTAGGACAGACCTATGGCTACACCTTC. The chain is built from TRBV5-1 and TRBJ1-2, with a possible D match to TRBD1 (6 bases). Trimming left V 4 bases short and J 4 bases short, with 11 bases between. CDR1 is SGHRS and CDR2 is YFSETQ in the germline V gene. This CDR3 spans 13 amino acids.

The V gene is TRBV5-6, the J gene TRBJ1-6; possible D gene TRBD1, 5 bases. The V end was cut by 4 bases, the J end by 4 bases, with 18 bases between. This CDR3 contains 17 residues. The germline CDR1 and CDR2 sequences are SGHDT and YYEEEE. CDR3 loop: CASSTGRDPGYNSPLHF. In DNA, the CDR3 is TGTGCCAGCAGCACGGGACGTGACCCCGGGTATAATTCACCCCTCCACTTT.

The chain joins TRBV15 to TRBJ2-7; D is uncertain. Germline CDR1 reads LNHNV; CDR2 reads YYDKDF (reference sequence). Trimming removed 0 bases from V and 3 bases from J, with 9 bases in between. This CDR3 has 14 residues. The CDR3 is CATSRDIGDYEQYF. DNA for the CDR3: TGTGCCACCAGCAGAGATATTGGGGACTACGAGCAGTACTTC.

This chain uses TRBV2 with TRBJ2-4; D may be TRBD1 (5 bases). The V and J ends lost 2 bases and 8 bases respectively, with 25 bases between them. CDR3 length: 18 amino acids. The germline CDR1 and CDR2 sequences are SNHLY and FYNNEI. The CDR3 DNA reads TGTGCCAGCAGTGAATCCCTATCTGGTGGGGCCAGAATAGACATTCAGTACTTC. Its protein is CASSESLSGGARIDIQYF.

This chain joins TRBV11-2 and TRBJ2-5; a possible D gene is TRBD1 (6 bases). This CDR3 is 12 amino acids long. The germline V gene has CDR1 SGHAT and CDR2 FQNNGV. The V end was cut by 5 bases, the J end by 9 bases, with 13 bases between. The CDR3 nucleotides read TGTGCCAGCAGCCGAACAGGGACGGCCCAGTACTTC. The encoded protein is CASSRTGTAQYF.

V is TRBV6-5 and J is TRBJ1-2, with a tentative D call TRBD1 (5 bases). The germline V gene has CDR1 MNHEY and CDR2 SVGAGI. The CDR3 totals 14 residues. Between the trimmed V and J ends, which lost 7 bases and 2 bases, there was a span of 14 bases. The CDR3 is CASTLRAGNYGYTF. CDR3 DNA sequence: TGTGCCAGCACACTCCGGGCAGGGAACTATGGCTACACCTTC.

The gene calls are TRBV5-4 and TRBJ2-2; D gene uncertain. Trimming pared 3 bases from V and 6 bases from J, leaving 6 bases between. CDR1 SGHNT and CDR2 YYREEE come from the germline V gene (reference sequence). The CDR3 contains 12 residues. In DNA, the CDR3 is TGTGCCAGCAGCTCGTTAGCCGGGGAGCTGTTTTTT. Its translation: CASSSLAGELFF.

V and J are TRBV11-2 and TRBJ1-2, with TRBD1 as a possible D gene (5 bases). The germline gives CDR1 SGHAT, CDR2 FQNNGV. Trimming left V 5 bases short and J 2 bases short, with 6 bases between. This CDR3 is built from 12 residues. The CDR3 reads CASSPGNYGYTF. CDR3 bases: TGTGCCAGCAGCCCAGGGAACTATGGCTACACCTTC.

This clone was seen more than once but under ten times. This sequence joins TRBV7-3 and TRBJ2-7; D uncertain. Trimming shortened V by 4 bases and J by 2 bases, and 6 bases separated the two germline ends. From germline, CDR1 is SGHTA and CDR2 FQGTGA. The CDR3 is 12 residues long. The CDR3 is CASSYGPYEQYF. CDR3 bases: TGTGCCAGCAGCTACGGGCCCTACGAGCAGTACTTC.

V gene TRBV4-1 combines with J gene TRBJ2-1; D ambiguous. V was pared by 4 bases and J by 11 bases, with 12 bases between. The CDR3 spans 12 residues. Germline V gene sequence: CDR1 MGHRA, CDR2 YSYEKL. The CDR3 DNA sequence: TGCGCCAGCAGCCTTCGTGGGTTGAAGCAGTTCTTC. It codes for CASSLRGLKQFF.

The chain joins TRBV27 to TRBJ2-1, with TRBD2 identical over 9 bases. Germline V gene data show CDR1 as MNHEY and CDR2 as SMNVEV (reference sequence). There are 16 residues in the CDR3. The V gene end was trimmed by 4 bases and the J gene end by 5 bases; junction bases not matched to a gene: 9. The CDR3 here is CASSSRPSGGNNEQFF. CDR3 in DNA: TGTGCCAGCAGTTCCAGACCGAGCGGGGGGAACAATGAGCAGTTCTTC.

The V and J genes are TRBV10-2 and TRBJ2-5; maybe TRBD2 (6 bases). This CDR3 region has 14 residues. Germline CDR1 WSHSY, CDR2 SAAADI. Trimming took 0 bases from V and 2 from J, leaving 7 bases between them. CDR3 in DNA: TGCGCCAGCAGTGAGTCGGGACTTCAAGAGACCCAGTACTTC. It translates to CASSESGLQETQYF.

The chain recombines TRBV12-5 with TRBJ2-5; D is ambiguous. The CDR3 is 15 amino acids. CDR1 and CDR2 from the germline V gene are LGHNT and FRNRAP. Trimming shortened V by 6 bases and J by 5 bases, and 19 bases separated the two germline ends. Written as DNA, the CDR3 is TGTGCTAGTGGCCGCCCCTCCGACGTAGGCGAGACCCAGTACTTC. It is translated as CASGRPSDVGETQYF.

The V call is TRBV13, the J call TRBJ2-7; D possibly corresponds to TRBD1 (6 bases). The DNA end is a closer match to TRBJ2-1, so the J assignment may be wrong. Germline assignment: CDR1 PRHDT and CDR2 FYEKMQ (reference sequence). The CDR3 sequence is 13 residues long. The CDR3 sequence is CASSLSQGNEQFF. CDR3 bases: TGTGCCAGCAGCCTCTCACAGGGCAATGAGCAGTTCTTC.

The chain uses TRBV6-5 and TRBJ1-1; D gene ambiguous. V was cut by 0 bases and J by 0 bases, with 11 bases left in between. The CDR3 runs 16 residues. Germline loops: CDR1 MNHEY, CDR2 SVGAGI. The chain's CDR3 is CASSYSALGLNTEAFF. CDR3 in DNA: TGTGCCAGCAGTTACTCGGCACTGGGCCTGAACACTGAAGCTTTCTTT.

The rearrangement joins TRBV19 to TRBJ1-5, with D possibly matching TRBD1 (6 bases). Trimming removed 6 bases at V and 4 bases at J, with 13 bases between. Germline values: CDR1 LNHDA, CDR2 SQIVND (reference sequence). The CDR3 covers 14 residues. The CDR3 loop is CASSPQGINQPQHF. The CDR3 DNA reads as TGTGCCAGTAGCCCACAGGGAATTAATCAGCCCCAGCATTTT.

This clone appeared once. The chain links TRBV6-5 to TRBJ1-4; D ambiguous. The germline CDR1 and CDR2 sequences are MNHEY and SVGAGI. V was cut by 5 bases and J by 7 bases, with 14 bases left in between. CDR3 length: 14 residues. CDR3 loop: CASSQTERVEKLFF. The CDR3 bases are TGTGCCAGCAGTCAAACAGAAAGGGTTGAAAAACTGTTTTTT.

The J gene is TRBJ1-5, the V gene TRBV4-1; TRBD1 is a possible D gene (6 bases). From germline, CDR1 is MGHRA and CDR2 YSYEKL. CDR3 length: 14 amino acids. The V end was cut by 1 base, the J end by 4 bases, with 8 bases between. The CDR3, as DNA: TGCGCCAGCAGCCAAGTAGGGGGAAATCAGCCCCAGCATTTT. Protein sequence: CASSQVGGNQPQHF.

V gene TRBV6-1 combines with J gene TRBJ1-5; D is unresolved. V was trimmed by 4 bases and J by 10 bases, leaving 8 bases between them. Germline CDR1 and CDR2: MNHNS and SASEGT. There are 11 residues in the CDR3. CDR3 protein: CASSGSYPQHF. CDR3 DNA sequence: TGTGCCAGCAGTGGGTCCTACCCCCAGCATTTT.

This chain joins TRBV15 and TRBJ1-6; D is uncertain. Between the trimmed V and J ends, which lost 3 bases and 5 bases, there was a span of 5 bases. Germline CDR1 is LNHNV and CDR2 is YYDKDF (reference sequence). The CDR3 has 13 residues. CDR3 DNA: TGTGCCACCAGCAGGGGTAATAATTCACCCCTCCACTTT. It translates to CATSRGNNSPLHF.

The chain employs TRBV9 and TRBJ2-3; 13 nucleotides match TRBD2. This CDR3 is built from 16 residues. The germline V gene has CDR1 SGDLS and CDR2 YYNGEE. Trimming cost V 3 bases and J 5 bases; bases outside gene matches: 6. The CDR3 protein is CASSATSGGAGDTQYF. CDR3 nucleotide sequence: TGTGCCAGCAGCGCAACTAGCGGGGGGGCGGGAGATACGCAGTATTTT. Full variable domain (remainder filled in from reference TRBV9 and TRBJ2-3): DSGVTQTPKHLITATGQRVTLRCSPRSGDLSVYWYQQSLDQGLQFLIQYYNGEERAKGNILERFSAQQFPDLHSELNLSSLELGDSALYFCASSATSGGAGDTQYFGPGTRLTVL.

This chain links TRBV6-5 with TRBJ2-1; 8 positions agree with TRBD2. The CDR3 extends over 15 amino acids. V shed 0 bases and J 2 bases; nucleotides not matched to a gene: 0. Germline loops: CDR1 MNHEY, CDR2 SVGAGI. The CDR3: CASSYSTSAYNEQFF. The CDR3 coding sequence is TGTGCCAGCAGTTACTCGACTAGCGCCTACAATGAGCAGTTCTTC.